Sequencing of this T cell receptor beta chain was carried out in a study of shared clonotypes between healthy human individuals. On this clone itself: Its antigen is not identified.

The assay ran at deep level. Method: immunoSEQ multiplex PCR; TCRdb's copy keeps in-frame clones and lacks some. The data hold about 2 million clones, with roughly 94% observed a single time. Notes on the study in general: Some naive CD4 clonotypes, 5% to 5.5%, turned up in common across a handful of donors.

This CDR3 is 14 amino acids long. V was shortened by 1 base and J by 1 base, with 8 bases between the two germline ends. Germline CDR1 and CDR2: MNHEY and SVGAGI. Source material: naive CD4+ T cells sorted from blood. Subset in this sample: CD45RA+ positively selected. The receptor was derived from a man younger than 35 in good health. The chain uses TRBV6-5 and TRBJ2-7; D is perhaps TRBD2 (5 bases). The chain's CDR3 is CASSYYGISYEQYF. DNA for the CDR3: TGTGCCAGCAGTTACTACGGGATATCCTACGAGCAGTACTTC.